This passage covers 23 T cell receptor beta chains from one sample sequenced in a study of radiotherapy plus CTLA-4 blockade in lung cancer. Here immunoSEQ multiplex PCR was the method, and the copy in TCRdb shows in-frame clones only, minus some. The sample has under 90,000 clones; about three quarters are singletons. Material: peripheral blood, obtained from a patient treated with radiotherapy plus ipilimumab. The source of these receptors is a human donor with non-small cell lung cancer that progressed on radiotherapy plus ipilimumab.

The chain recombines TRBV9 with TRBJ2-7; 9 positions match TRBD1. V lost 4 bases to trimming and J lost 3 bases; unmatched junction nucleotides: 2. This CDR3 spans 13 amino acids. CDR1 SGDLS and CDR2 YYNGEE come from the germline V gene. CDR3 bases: TGTGCCAGCAGCTCGGGACAGGGCTACGAGCAGTACTTC. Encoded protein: CASSSGQGYEQYF.

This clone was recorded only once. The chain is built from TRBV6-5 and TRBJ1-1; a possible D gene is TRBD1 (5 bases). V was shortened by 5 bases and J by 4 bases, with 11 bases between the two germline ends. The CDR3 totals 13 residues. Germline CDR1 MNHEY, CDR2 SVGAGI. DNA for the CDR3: TGTGCCAGCAGTCCTAGACAGTCCACTGAAGCTTTCTTT. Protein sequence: CASSPRQSTEAFF.

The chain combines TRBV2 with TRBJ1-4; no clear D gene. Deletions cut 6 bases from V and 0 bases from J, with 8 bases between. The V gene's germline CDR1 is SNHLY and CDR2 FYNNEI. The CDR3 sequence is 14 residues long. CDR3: CASRFRTTNEKLFF. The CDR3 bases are TGTGCCAGCAGATTCAGAACAACTAATGAAAAACTGTTTTTT.

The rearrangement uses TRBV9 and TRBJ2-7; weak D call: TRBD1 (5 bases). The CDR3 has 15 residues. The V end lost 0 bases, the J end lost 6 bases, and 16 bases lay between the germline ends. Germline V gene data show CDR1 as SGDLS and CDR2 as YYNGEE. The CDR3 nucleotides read TGTGCCAGCAGCGTAGGTGGGGCCCCGGGTGTCGAGCAGTACTTC. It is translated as CASSVGGAPGVEQYF.

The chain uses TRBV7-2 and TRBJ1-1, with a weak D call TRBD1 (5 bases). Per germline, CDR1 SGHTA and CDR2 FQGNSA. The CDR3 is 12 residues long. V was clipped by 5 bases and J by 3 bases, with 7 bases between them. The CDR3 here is CASSPGDTEAFF. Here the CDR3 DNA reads TGTGCCAGCAGCCCGGGGGACACTGAAGCTTTCTTT.

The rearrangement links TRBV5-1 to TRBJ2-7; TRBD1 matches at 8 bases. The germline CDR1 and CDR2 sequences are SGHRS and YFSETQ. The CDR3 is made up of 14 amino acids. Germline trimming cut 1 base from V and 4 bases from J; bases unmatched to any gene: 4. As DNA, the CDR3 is TGCGCCAGCAGCTTGCGCAGGGGGCTTTACGAGCAGTACTTC. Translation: CASSLRRGLYEQYF.

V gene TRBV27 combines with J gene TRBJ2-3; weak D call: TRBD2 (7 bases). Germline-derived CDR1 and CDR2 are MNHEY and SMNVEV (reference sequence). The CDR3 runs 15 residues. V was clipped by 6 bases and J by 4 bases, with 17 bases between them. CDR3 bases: TGTGCCAGCAGCCAGTTTGGGGGGGCCGCAGATACGCAGTATTTT. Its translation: CASSQFGGAADTQYF.

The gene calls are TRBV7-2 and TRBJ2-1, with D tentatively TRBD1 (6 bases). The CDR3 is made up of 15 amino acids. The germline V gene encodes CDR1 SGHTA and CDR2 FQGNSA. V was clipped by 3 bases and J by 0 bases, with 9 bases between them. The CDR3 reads CASSFDRYSYNEQFF. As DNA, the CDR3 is TGTGCCAGCAGCTTCGACAGGTACTCCTACAATGAGCAGTTCTTC.

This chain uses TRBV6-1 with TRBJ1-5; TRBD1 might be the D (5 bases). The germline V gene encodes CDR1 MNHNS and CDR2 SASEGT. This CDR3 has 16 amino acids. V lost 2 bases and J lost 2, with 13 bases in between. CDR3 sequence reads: CASSEHGGNGNQPQHF. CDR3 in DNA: TGTGCCAGCAGTGAACACGGGGGGAATGGCAATCAGCCCCAGCATTTT.

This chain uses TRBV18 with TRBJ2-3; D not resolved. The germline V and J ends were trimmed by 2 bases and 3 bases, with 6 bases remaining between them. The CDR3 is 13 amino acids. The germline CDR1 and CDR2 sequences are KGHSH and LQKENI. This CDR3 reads CASSPARTDTQYF. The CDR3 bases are TGTGCCAGCTCACCAGCCAGGACAGATACGCAGTATTTT.

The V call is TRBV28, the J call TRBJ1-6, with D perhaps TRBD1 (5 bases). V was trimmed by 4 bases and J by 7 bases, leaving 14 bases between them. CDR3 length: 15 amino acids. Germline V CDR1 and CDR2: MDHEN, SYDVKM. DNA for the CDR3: TGTGCCAGCAGTTCCGGCGGGACGGAAAATTCACCCCTCCACTTT. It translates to CASSSGGTENSPLHF.

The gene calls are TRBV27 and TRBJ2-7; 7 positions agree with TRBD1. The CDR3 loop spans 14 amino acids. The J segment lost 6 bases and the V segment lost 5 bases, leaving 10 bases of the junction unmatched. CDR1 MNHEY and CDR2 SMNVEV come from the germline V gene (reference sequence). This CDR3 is CASSAQTGFGEQYF. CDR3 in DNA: TGTGCCAGCAGTGCCCAGACAGGGTTTGGCGAGCAGTACTTC.

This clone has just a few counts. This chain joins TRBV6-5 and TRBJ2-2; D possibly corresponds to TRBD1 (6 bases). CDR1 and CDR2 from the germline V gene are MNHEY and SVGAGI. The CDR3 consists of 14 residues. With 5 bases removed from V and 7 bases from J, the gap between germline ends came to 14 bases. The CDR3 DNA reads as TGTGCCAGCAGTGAGTTACAGGGCTTCGGGGAGCTGTTTTTT. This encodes CASSELQGFGELFF.

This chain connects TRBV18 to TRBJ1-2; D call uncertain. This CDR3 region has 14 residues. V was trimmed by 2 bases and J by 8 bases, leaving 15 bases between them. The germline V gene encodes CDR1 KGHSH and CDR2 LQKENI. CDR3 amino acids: CASSPSEASGGYTF. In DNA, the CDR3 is TGTGCCAGCTCACCATCGGAGGCCTCGGGGGGCTACACCTTC.

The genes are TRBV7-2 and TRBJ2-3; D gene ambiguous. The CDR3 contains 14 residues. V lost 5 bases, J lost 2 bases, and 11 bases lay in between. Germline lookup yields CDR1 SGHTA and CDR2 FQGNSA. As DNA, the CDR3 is TGTGCCAGCAGCATATCCTGGGTCACAGATACGCAGTATTTT. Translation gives CASSISWVTDTQYF.

For the CDR3, the DNA is TGTGCCAGCAGTTTAGAGGGGACGGCCGGGGAGCTGTTTTTT. Encoded protein: CASSLEGTAGELFF. J is TRBJ2-2 and V is TRBV27; possibly TRBD1 or TRBD2 for D (5 bases each). CDR3 length: 14 residues. From germline, CDR1 is MNHEY and CDR2 SMNVEV (reference sequence). V was shortened by 2 bases and J by 6 bases, with 10 bases between the two germline ends.

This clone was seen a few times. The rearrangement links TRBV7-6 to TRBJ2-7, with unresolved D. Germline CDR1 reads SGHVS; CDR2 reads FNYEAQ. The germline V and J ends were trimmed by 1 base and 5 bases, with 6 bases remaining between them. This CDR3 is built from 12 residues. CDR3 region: CASSLDSNEQYF. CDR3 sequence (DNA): TGTGCCAGCAGCTTAGATTCGAACGAGCAGTACTTC.

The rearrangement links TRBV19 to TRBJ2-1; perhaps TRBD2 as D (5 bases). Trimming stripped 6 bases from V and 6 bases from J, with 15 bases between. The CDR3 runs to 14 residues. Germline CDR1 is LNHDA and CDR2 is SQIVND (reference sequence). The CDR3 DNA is TGTGCCAGTAGACCCACTGGGAGTGGCAATGAGCAGTTCTTC. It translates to CASRPTGSGNEQFF.

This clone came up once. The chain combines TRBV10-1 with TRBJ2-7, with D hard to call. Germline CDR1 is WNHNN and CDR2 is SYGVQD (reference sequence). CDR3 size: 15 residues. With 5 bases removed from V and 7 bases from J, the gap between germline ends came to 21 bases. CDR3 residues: CASSMVSSRGGEQYF. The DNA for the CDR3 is TGCGCCAGCAGTATGGTCAGTTCAAGAGGCGGTGAGCAGTACTTC.

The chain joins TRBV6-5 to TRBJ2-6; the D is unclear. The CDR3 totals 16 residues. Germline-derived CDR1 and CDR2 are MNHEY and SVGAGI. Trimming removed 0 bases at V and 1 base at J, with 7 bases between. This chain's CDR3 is CASSYSRPSGANVLTF. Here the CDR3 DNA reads TGTGCCAGCAGTTACTCGCGTCCTTCTGGGGCCAACGTCCTGACTTTC.

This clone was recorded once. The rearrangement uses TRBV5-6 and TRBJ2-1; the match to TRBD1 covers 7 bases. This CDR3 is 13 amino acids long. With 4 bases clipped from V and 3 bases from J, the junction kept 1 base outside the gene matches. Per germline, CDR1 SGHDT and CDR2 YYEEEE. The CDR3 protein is CASSRDSYNEQFF. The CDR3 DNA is TGTGCCAGCAGCCGGGACAGCTACAATGAGCAGTTCTTC. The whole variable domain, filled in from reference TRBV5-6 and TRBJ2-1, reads DAGVTQSPTHLIKTRGQQVTLRCSPKSGHDTVSWYQQALGQGPQFIFQYYEEEERQRGNFPDRFSGHQFPNYSSELNVNALLLGDSALYLCASSRDSYNEQFFGPGTRLTVL.

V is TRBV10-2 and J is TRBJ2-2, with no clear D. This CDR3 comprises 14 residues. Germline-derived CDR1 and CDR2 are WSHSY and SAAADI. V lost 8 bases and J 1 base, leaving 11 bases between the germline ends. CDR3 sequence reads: CASLRSGNTGELFF. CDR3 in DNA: TGCGCCAGCCTTAGGAGTGGGAACACCGGGGAGCTGTTTTTT.

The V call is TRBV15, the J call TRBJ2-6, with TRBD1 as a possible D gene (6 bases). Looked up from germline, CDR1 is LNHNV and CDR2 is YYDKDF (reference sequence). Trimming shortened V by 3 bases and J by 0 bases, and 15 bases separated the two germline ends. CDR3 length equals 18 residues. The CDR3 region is CATSSMETGSSGANVLTF. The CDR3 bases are TGTGCCACCAGCAGTATGGAGACAGGAAGCTCTGGGGCCAACGTCCTGACTTTC.